The rows below give T cell receptor beta chains drawn from one sample of a study of CD8 T cells in ankylosing spondylitis. From the 5' RACE reads, TCRdb called clonotypes with MiXCR, one entry per CDR3 protein. The table lists over 30,000 distinct CDR3 sequences, approximately 10% of them singletons. The sequenced material came from synovial fluid, either unsorted or a sorted T cell fraction (not recorded which). The receptors derive from a male donor with ankylosing spondylitis. The CDR3 runs from the conserved cysteine through the conserved F or W. Clone size is given for some rows only: seen once, a few or many times, or a class if the clone is expanded.

J: TRBJ2-7
size: .
V: TRBV5-1
CDR3: CASTVGGLSYEQYF

J: TRBJ2-6
size: many
V: TRBV15
CDR3: CATSRVSGSGANVLTF

J: TRBJ1-1
size: few
V: TRBV7-2
CDR3: CASSLGGPLMNTEAFF

J: TRBJ2-2
size: few
V: TRBV11-2
CDR3: CASSFRVTGELFF

J: TRBJ1-1
size: .
V: TRBV11-3
CDR3: CASSSAEGVIAEAFF

J: TRBJ1-2
size: .
V: TRBV28
CDR3: CASSQTGSPYGYTF

J: TRBJ2-3
size: .
V: TRBV7-3
CDR3: CASSFGGGSGDTQYF

J: TRBJ2-3
size: .
V: TRBV7-8
CDR3: CASSLLGETDTQYF

J: TRBJ1-2
size: many
V: TRBV4-3
CDR3: CASSQQTAQAYGYTF

J: TRBJ2-3
size: few
V: TRBV12-3/TRBV12-4
CDR3: CASAEGVGDTQYF

J: TRBJ2-2
size: few
V: TRBV4-2
CDR3: CASSLLLVETGELFF

J: TRBJ2-7
size: many
V: TRBV24-1
CDR3: CATRQRNSSYEQYF

J: TRBJ2-7
size: many
V: TRBV6-2/TRBV6-3
CDR3: CASSYSREREQYF

J: TRBJ2-1
size: few
V: TRBV24-1
CDR3: CATSDHFYNEQFF

J: TRBJ2-1
size: once
V: TRBV10-1
CDR3: CATEGWDRYNEQFF

J: TRBJ1-3
size: .
V: TRBV12-3/TRBV12-4
CDR3: CASSFLGVRNTIYF

J: TRBJ2-1
size: many
V: TRBV7-9
CDR3: CASSSPLFPSSSYNEQFF

J: TRBJ2-7
size: few
V: TRBV23-1
CDR3: CASKRGDRAGEKRTYEQYF

J: TRBJ2-7
size: many
V: TRBV4-3
CDR3: CASSQDLGGATVSYEQYF

J: TRBJ1-1
size: many
V: TRBV7-2
CDR3: CASSLLRSNTEAFF

J: TRBJ2-7
size: .
V: TRBV7-8
CDR3: CASSPRPEGGSYEQYF

J: TRBJ1-2
size: many
V: TRBV29-1
CDR3: CSVYRRTGDIADGYTF

J: TRBJ2-2
size: many
V: TRBV29-1
CDR3: CSVVAGAAGELFF

J: TRBJ2-7
size: few
V: TRBV4-1
CDR3: CASSLTSFRDIIYEQYF

J: TRBJ2-1
size: .
V: TRBV29-1
CDR3: CSVSGAEGRVNEQFF

J: TRBJ1-1
size: few
V: TRBV2
CDR3: CATPRGSDYTEAFF

J: TRBJ2-3
size: many
V: TRBV20-1
CDR3: CSAEDHDTQYF

J: TRBJ2-4
size: many
V: TRBV13
CDR3: CASSASGLGKDIQYF

J: TRBJ1-5
size: many
V: TRBV6-1
CDR3: CASSATGEVQPQHF

J: TRBJ2-3
size: .
V: TRBV5-1
CDR3: CASSFGGDTQYF

J: TRBJ2-1
size: many
V: TRBV20-1
CDR3: CSASPQNEQFF

J: TRBJ2-7
size: few
V: TRBV28
CDR3: CATEGTLTYEQYF

J: TRBJ2-2
size: few
V: TRBV10-3
CDR3: CAITTGHSNTGELFF

J: TRBJ1-4
size: .
V: TRBV3-1
CDR3: CASSQRTDNEKLFF

J: TRBJ1-2
size: many
V: TRBV7-8
CDR3: CASSYPGQGGRNYGYTF

J: TRBJ2-7
size: .
V: TRBV5-1
CDR3: CASGRFPGQGSYEQYF

J: TRBJ1-5
size: many
V: TRBV27
CDR3: CASHDGSNQPQHF

J: TRBJ2-1
size: few
V: TRBV20-1
CDR3: CSAKIRGRESLYEQFF

J: TRBJ2-2
size: many
V: TRBV29-1
CDR3: CSVVGSNTGELFF

J: TRBJ2-1
size: many
V: TRBV11-2
CDR3: CASSLQGFPYNEQFF

J: TRBJ1-2
size: many
V: TRBV7-9
CDR3: CASSVGQNYGYTF

J: TRBJ2-1
size: few
V: TRBV19
CDR3: CASSIYPSGDLNEQFF

J: TRBJ2-5
size: .
V: TRBV20-1
CDR3: CSAAGQREETQYF

J: TRBJ2-2
size: .
V: TRBV7-9
CDR3: CASSRGLAGPPGELFF

J: TRBJ2-7
size: few
V: TRBV20-1
CDR3: CSALPGLGIYEQYF

J: TRBJ1-1
size: .
V: TRBV7-9
CDR3: CASSPGGWAEAFF

J: TRBJ2-7
size: .
V: TRBV27
CDR3: CASSLRSGSTYEQYF

J: TRBJ2-1
size: few
V: TRBV19
CDR3: CASRERGDYNEQFF

J: TRBJ1-2
size: once
V: TRBV7-2
CDR3: CASSFFGNGYTF

J: TRBJ2-2
size: .
V: TRBV19
CDR3: CASGLAIGELFF

J: TRBJ2-4
size: .
V: TRBV4-1
CDR3: CASSQTLSALAKNIQYF

J: TRBJ2-1
size: .
V: TRBV2
CDR3: CASTQGSGGPGEQFF

J: TRBJ2-2
size: few
V: TRBV7-9
CDR3: CASRELGPGELFF

J: TRBJ2-1
size: few
V: TRBV27
CDR3: CASLRGGTSSYNEQFF